This T cell receptor (beta chain) originates from a study of vaccination and CD4 T cells after COVID-19. Study-level information: Post-COVID samples had a sampling time that fell a median approximately 93 days after diagnosis (range 35 to 161).

As to treatment: approximately nine-day PBMC culture with coronavirus spike peptide pools or control peptides (ViraFEST assay). Sequencing of the DNA from cultured CD4+ T cells was carried out with the Oncomine TCR Beta short-read assay. TCRdb analysed the PCR reads with MiXCR anew, one entry per CDR3 protein. The sample contains more than 12,000 distinct CDR3 sequences, around half of which appear only once. Concerning this clonotype: What it binds is not known.

CDR1 and CDR2 from the germline V gene are SNHLY and FYNNEI. V shed 3 bases and J shed 3 bases, with 9 bases lying between them. The length of the CDR3 is 13 residues. This clonotype was obtained from a human donor who had recovered from COVID-19. The source was CD4+ T cells from blood, cultured in vitro, collected before SARS-CoV-2 vaccination. The rearrangement joins TRBV2 to TRBJ2-7; D unresolved. In DNA, the CDR3 is TGTGCCAGCAGTGACTTAGACAACTACGAGCAGTACTTC. This translates into CASSDLDNYEQYF.